These 7 T cell receptor beta chains were all obtained from the same sample, sequenced in a study of response to subunit inactivated influenza vaccine. Each CDR3 protein is one row after TCRdb ran MiXCR on the RT-PCR reads. Among 650,000 to 800,000 distinct CDR3 sequences listed, about 15% were seen once. This specimen consisted of PBMCs from blood, obtained 14 to 15 days before vaccination. The receptor set was obtained from a man aged 45-65 years who received an inactivated influenza vaccine.

This clonotype has at least ten counts. The chain is built from TRBV7-9 and TRBJ2-2; the D gene is possibly TRBD2 (5 bases). Germline V gene data show CDR1 as SEHNR and CDR2 as FQNEAQ (reference sequence). The V end lost 3 bases, the J end lost 4 bases, and 9 bases lay between the germline ends. The CDR3 covers 14 residues. CDR3 sequence reads: CASSLGGFTGELFF. The CDR3 DNA sequence: TGTGCCAGCAGCTTGGGCGGGTTCACCGGGGAGCTGTTTTTT.

This clonotype was picked up a small number of times. The chain recombines TRBV4-3 with TRBJ2-1, with D perhaps assigned TRBD1 or TRBD2 (6 bases each). Germline assignment: CDR1 LGHNA and CDR2 YSLEER. V was trimmed by 0 bases and J by 4 bases, leaving 16 bases between them. This CDR3 has 17 residues. The CDR3 coding sequence is TGCGCCAGCAGCCAAGATTGGGCCGGGGGCGCTTACAATGAGCAGTTCTTC. Translating it yields CASSQDWAGGAYNEQFF.

This rearrangement joins TRBV19 to TRBJ2-2, with D uncertain. The CDR3 sequence is 13 residues long. CDR1 LNHDA and CDR2 SQIVND come from the germline V gene (reference sequence). V was clipped by 4 bases and J by 9 bases, with 12 bases between them. DNA of the CDR3: TGTGCCAGTAGTAGCCGGGCACGTAGGGAGCTGTTTTTT. This gives the protein CASSSRARRELFF.

The sample holds a few counts of this clonotype. The V gene is TRBV11-1, the J gene TRBJ2-3; 10 bases fit TRBD1. The germline V gene encodes CDR1 SGHAT and CDR2 FQDESV (reference sequence). This CDR3 has 18 amino acids. The trim removed 5 bases at V and 4 bases at J, leaving 15 bases unmatched. In nucleotides, the CDR3 is TGTGCCAGCAGCGGTACCCCAAGCGGGACAGGGGAATCAGATACGCAGTATTTT. Translation: CASSGTPSGTGESDTQYF.

There are a few counts of this clonotype. Relative to the germline gene, one junction end is altered; a read error may explain this. The chain is built from TRBV18 and TRBJ2-7; possible D gene TRBD2, 6 bases. Germline CDR1 and CDR2: KGHSH and LQKENI. CDR3 length: 12 amino acids. The CDR3 DNA sequence: TGTGCCAGCTCACTCGGTGGAGGGCCGCTCTCCTTC. It translates to CASSLGGGPLSF.

There are a few counts of this clonotype. The chain couples TRBV7-9 to TRBJ1-1, with D possibly being TRBD1 (5 bases). Looked up from germline, CDR1 is SEHNR and CDR2 is FQNEAQ (reference sequence). The V end lost 6 bases, the J end lost 3 bases, and 14 bases lay between the germline ends. The length of the CDR3 is 14 residues. CDR3 DNA: TGTGCCAGCAGGTCGAGGGGTGAGGACACTGAAGCTTTCTTT. Protein product: CASRSRGEDTEAFF.

This chain uses TRBV5-4 with TRBJ1-6; 8 bases map to TRBD1. Germline assignment: CDR1 SGHNT and CDR2 YYREEE (reference sequence). The CDR3 sequence is 14 residues long. V gave up 6 bases and J gave up 10 bases; unmatched junction bases: 9. The CDR3 spells CASTSDRGLSPLHF. The CDR3 coding sequence is TGTGCCAGCACCTCCGACAGGGGTTTATCACCCCTCCACTTT.